Presented here are 3 T cell receptor beta chains from one specimen sequenced in a study of blood T cell repertoires in COVID-19. Profiling relied on immunoSEQ multiplex PCR, and the TCRdb table lists in-frame clones only, not all of them. The table shows 95,000 to 110,000 clones, with over 70% occurring only once. Material for sequencing was peripheral blood. The receptors originated from a man aged 50 or older with acute or convalescent COVID-19.

The CDR3 DNA follows: TGCGCCAGCAGCCAAGACTCTGGAGCGGGAGAGCAGTTCTTC. Its protein product is CASSQDSGAGEQFF. The rearrangement links TRBV4-1 to TRBJ2-1; 7 nucleotides match TRBD2. Germline assignment: CDR1 MGHRA and CDR2 YSYEKL. The CDR3 totals 14 residues. V dropped 0 bases and J dropped 10; count of bases not matched to a gene: 6.

The chain uses TRBV5-1 and TRBJ1-1; D is undetermined. The CDR3 consists of 14 residues. V was pared by 1 base and J by 5 bases, with 12 bases between. Germline assignment: CDR1 SGHRS and CDR2 YFSETQ. The CDR3 DNA sequence: TGCGCCAGCAGCTTGATGTCCGGGGTTACTGAAGCTTTCTTT. Translating gives CASSLMSGVTEAFF.

The chain joins TRBV5-1 to TRBJ1-4, with D uncertain. The CDR3 contains 14 residues. Trimming took off 5 bases at V and 0 bases at J, with 8 bases between the two ends. Germline CDR1 reads SGHRS; CDR2 reads YFSETQ. This CDR3 is CASRRESTNEKLFF. CDR3 sequence (DNA): TGCGCCAGCAGACGGGAGTCAACTAATGAAAAACTGTTTTTT.